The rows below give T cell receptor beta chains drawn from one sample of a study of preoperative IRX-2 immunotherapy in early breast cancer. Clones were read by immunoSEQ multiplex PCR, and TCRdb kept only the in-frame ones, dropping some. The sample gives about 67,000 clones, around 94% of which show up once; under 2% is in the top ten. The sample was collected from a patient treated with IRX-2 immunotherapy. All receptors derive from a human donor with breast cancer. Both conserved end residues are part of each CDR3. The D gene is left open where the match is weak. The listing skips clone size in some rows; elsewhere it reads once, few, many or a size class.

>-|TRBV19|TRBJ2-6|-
CASSIVLRDGANVLTF
TGTGCCAGTAGTATAGTCCTTAGGGATGGGGCCAACGTCCTGACTTTC
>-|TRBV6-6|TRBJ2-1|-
CASSSNSRDEQFF
TGTGCCAGCAGTTCGAACAGCAGGGATGAGCAGTTCTTC
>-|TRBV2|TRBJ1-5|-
CASRIDGLWAPQHF
TGTGCCAGCAGAATCGACGGTCTTTGGGCGCCCCAGCATTTT
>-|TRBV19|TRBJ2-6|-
CASSSTRASGANVLTF
TGTGCCAGTAGTTCCACGAGGGCTTCTGGGGCCAACGTCCTGACTTTC
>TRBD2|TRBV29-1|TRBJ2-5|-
CSVEDRGGPETQYF
TGCAGCGTTGAAGATCGGGGGGGGCCTGAGACCCAGTACTTC
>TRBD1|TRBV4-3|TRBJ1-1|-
CASSQAGTGTEAFF
TGCGCCAGCAGCCAAGCCGGGACAGGCACTGAAGCTTTCTTT
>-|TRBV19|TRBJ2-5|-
CASNPMWGEEETQYF
TGTGCCAGTAACCCAATGTGGGGGGAAGAAGAGACCCAGTACTTC
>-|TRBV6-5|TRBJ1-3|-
CASQGLAGNTIYF
TGTGCCAGTCAGGGGTTAGCTGGAAACACCATATATTTT
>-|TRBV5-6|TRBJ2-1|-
CASSFRQPPYNEQFF
TGTGCCAGCAGCTTCAGACAGCCCCCATACAATGAGCAGTTCTTC
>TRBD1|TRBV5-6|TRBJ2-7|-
CASSLVGTARFYEQYF
TGTGCCAGCAGCTTGGTTGGGACAGCTAGATTCTATGAGCAGTACTTC
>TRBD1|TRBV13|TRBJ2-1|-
CASSDPGQGYNEQFF
TGTGCCAGCTCCGATCCGGGACAGGGTTACAATGAGCAGTTCTTC
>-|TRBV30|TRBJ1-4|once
CAWSVTRTNEKLFF
TGTGCCTGGAGTGTAACGCGGACTAATGAAAAACTGTTTTTT
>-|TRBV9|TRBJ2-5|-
CASSMGQRETQYF
TGTGCCAGCAGCATGGGTCAGAGGGAGACCCAGTACTTC
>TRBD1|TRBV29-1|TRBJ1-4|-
CSVRQGRYEKLFF
TGCAGCGTTAGACAGGGAAGATATGAAAAACTGTTTTTT
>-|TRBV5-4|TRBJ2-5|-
CASSFRGSMKETQYF
TGTGCCAGCAGCTTCCGGGGCTCAATGAAAGAGACCCAGTACTTC
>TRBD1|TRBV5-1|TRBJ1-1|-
CASSPTGDGEAFF
TGCGCCAGCAGCCCGACAGGGGACGGTGAAGCTTTCTTT
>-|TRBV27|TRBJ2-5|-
CASSSGQMYQETQYF
TGTGCCAGCAGTTCCGGACAGATGTACCAAGAGACCCAGTACTTC
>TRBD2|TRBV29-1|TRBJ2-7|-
CSVYPRGGSGFEQYF
TGCAGCGTCTATCCAAGGGGAGGGAGCGGCTTTGAGCAGTACTTC
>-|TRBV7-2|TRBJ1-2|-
CASSPRTAFDGYTF
TGTGCCAGCAGCCCAAGGACGGCCTTTGATGGCTACACCTTC